A selection of T cell receptor beta chains follows, all from one sample in a study of beta chain features in type 1 diabetes. Here immunoSEQ multiplex PCR was the method, and the copy in TCRdb shows in-frame clones only, minus some. This sample yields 250,000 to 300,000 clones, of which about 23% are seen a single time; over 0.01% belongs to the top ten. Material for sequencing was naive CD4+ T cells from blood. These receptor sequences come from a woman aged 30 to 39 with type 1 diabetes. CDR3s include the opening cysteine and the closing phenylalanine or tryptophan.

V gene	J gene	CDR3 protein
TRBV28	TRBJ2-3	CASGLAGVDTDTQYF
TRBV4-1	TRBJ2-1	CASSQDLTGVYNEQFF
TRBV19	TRBJ2-7	CASSISGTDGEQYF
TRBV15	TRBJ2-7	CATSRHDRDSYEQYF
TRBV11-2	TRBJ2-7	CASSLTSSSIGAYEQYF
TRBV20-1	TRBJ1-4	CSVKTGEKLFF
TRBV19	TRBJ2-1	CASTPAGGPLSSYNEQFF
TRBV29-1	TRBJ1-5	CSVSSGTGDQPQHF
TRBV18	TRBJ2-7	CASSRLAGGSSYEQYF
TRBV18	TRBJ1-5	CASSPAGEFQPQHF
TRBV7-3	TRBJ2-1	CASSLIGGRGAGEQFF
TRBV7-3	TRBJ2-7	CASSDLAGASYEQYF
TRBV7-9	TRBJ2-3	CASSWTSGTDTQYF
TRBV10-3	TRBJ2-1	CAISPSAGTHEQFF
TRBV6-1	TRBJ2-3	CASSEALTGSADTQYF
TRBV7-2	TRBJ2-7	CASSFPAGAYEQYF
TRBV6-5	TRBJ1-2	CASSYSMQGGGYTF
TRBV7-9	TRBJ2-1	CASSSAGLYNEQFF
TRBV6-6	TRBJ1-2	CASRRTGDDYGYTF
TRBV5-1	TRBJ2-1	CASSSMTGFPNEQFF
TRBV5-1	TRBJ2-5	CASSLIKASVTFLGAQETQYF
TRBV9	TRBJ1-2	CASSVQGAYDGYTF